The T cell receptor beta chain described here comes from a study of cytomegalovirus exposure and HLA in healthy donors. Germline CDR1 reads MNHEY; CDR2 reads SMNVEV (reference sequence). This CDR3 is 14 amino acids long. Trimming left V 0 bases short and J 5 bases short, with 10 bases between. This cohort consisted of healthy bone marrow donors. PCR primers comprised 60 Vbeta and 13 Jbeta primers. Assay used: immunoSEQ multiplex PCR; TCRdb lists only in-frame clones, some missing. The repertoire holds more than 130,000 clones, with over 70% as singletons. The sample taken for sequencing was PBMCs. The V call is TRBV27, the J call TRBJ1-2; D unclear. This TCR was sampled from a male donor in good health and CMV-seronegative. CDR3 protein: CASSLSPGVYGYTF. CDR3 sequence (DNA): TGTGCCAGCAGTTTATCGCCCGGGGTATATGGCTACACCTTC.